This T cell receptor (beta chain) was captured in a study of OX40 agonist ivuxolimab in advanced cancers. Whole-study context: Patients assigned to dose escalation were diagnosed with hepatocellular carcinoma, melanoma, renal cell or head and neck cancer. Study outcomes and limitations: Part of the nonresponder group also had normalized T-cell clonal expansion that was low. CD4+ and CD8+ blood T cells expanded clonally by week 6 at 0.1 to 3.0 mg/kg.

Repertoires were generated with immunoSEQ multiplex PCR, while TCRdb's copy carries only in-frame clones and drops some. The sample contains roughly 90,000 clones, 90% to 95% of which appear only once. On this clone: Its target is not known.

Germline CDR1 reads MGHRA; CDR2 reads YSYEKL. The V and J ends lost 4 bases and 3 bases respectively, with 17 bases between them. This CDR3 is 16 amino acids long. This receptor was taken from an adult with an advanced solid tumor such as melanoma, head and neck, liver or kidney cancer. The specimen was CD4+ or CD8+ T cells sorted from blood, collected in a trial of the OX40 agonist ivuxolimab. V usage is TRBV4-1 and J usage is TRBJ2-3; D possibly uses TRBD1 or TRBD2 (5 bases each). CDR3 bases: TGCGCCAGCAGCCCGGGCCTCCCAGGGACGACAGATACGCAGTATTTT. The encoded protein is CASSPGLPGTTDTQYF.